This T cell receptor beta chain was sequenced in a study of response to subunit inactivated influenza vaccine. Each CDR3 protein gets one entry after TCRdb re-called the RT-PCR reads with MiXCR. The sample yields 530,000 or so distinct CDR3 sequences, approximately 15% seen once. Findings of the study overall: The authors offered the suggestion that each seasonal influenza vaccination recruits few new T cells.

Notes on this clonotype: The antigen is undetermined.

The source was PBMCs from blood, collected 12 days after vaccination. This sequence was found in a man aged 50 to 60 who received an inactivated influenza vaccine.

For the CDR3, the DNA is TGCGCCAGCAGCCAAGATTTGGGGAGCACAGATACGCAGTATTTT. Translating gives CASSQDLGSTDTQYF. The rearrangement uses TRBV4-1 and TRBJ2-3; no definite D call. V gave up 0 bases and J gave up 0 bases, with 7 bases separating them. The CDR3 spans 15 residues. CDR1 MGHRA and CDR2 YSYEKL come from the germline V gene.